This record covers a single T cell receptor (beta chain). The antigen is unknown. This entry is derived from a study of T-cell reconstitution after alpha-beta-depleted transplantation in children. Study-wide results and caveats: After one year, T-cell counts and TCRbeta diversity mostly came from new T cells. Recipient T cells and thymic progenitors that survived were the source of the high TCRbeta diversity seen at day 60 in some patients. Alpha-beta T cells about two months after transplant reportedly derived from several hundred expanded graft clones.

V lost 0 bases to trimming and J lost 8 bases, with 8 bases between them. CDR1 SGHKS and CDR2 YYEKEE come from the germline V gene (reference sequence). The length of the CDR3 is 13 residues. Unique molecular identifiers were built into the TCRbeta library. From the PCR reads, TCRdb called clonotypes with MiXCR, one entry per CDR3 protein. The sample lists a few hundred thousand distinct CDR3 sequences; around 25% were seen once. The starting material was PBMCs, obtained before TCRalphabeta/CD19-depleted stem cell transplant. The chain is built from TRBV5-5 and TRBJ1-4; D gene uncertain. The TCR was taken from a girl aged 2 to 10 with Fanconi anemia, due to receive a stem cell transplant. For the CDR3, the DNA is TGTGCCAGCAGCTTGGTAGCAGCCGAAAAACTGTTTTTT. It yields the protein CASSLVAAEKLFF.